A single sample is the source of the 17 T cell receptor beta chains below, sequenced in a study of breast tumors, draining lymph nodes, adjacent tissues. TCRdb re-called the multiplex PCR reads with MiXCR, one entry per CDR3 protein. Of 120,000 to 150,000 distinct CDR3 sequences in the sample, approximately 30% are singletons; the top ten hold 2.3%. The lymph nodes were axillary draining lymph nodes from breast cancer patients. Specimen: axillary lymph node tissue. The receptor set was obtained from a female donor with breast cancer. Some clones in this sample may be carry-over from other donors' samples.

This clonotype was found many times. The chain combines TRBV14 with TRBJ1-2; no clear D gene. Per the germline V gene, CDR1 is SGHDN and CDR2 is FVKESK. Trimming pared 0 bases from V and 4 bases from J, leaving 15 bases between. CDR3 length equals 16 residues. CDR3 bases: TGTGCCAGCAGCCAAGACGTTTCGGTGCGAAGCTATGGCTACACCTTC. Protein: CASSQDVSVRSYGYTF.

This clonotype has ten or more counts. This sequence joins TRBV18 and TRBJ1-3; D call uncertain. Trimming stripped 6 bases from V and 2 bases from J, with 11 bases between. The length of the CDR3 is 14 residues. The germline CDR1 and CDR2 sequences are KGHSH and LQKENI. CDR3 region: CASSLGGTGNTIYF. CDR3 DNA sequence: TGTGCCAGCTCCTTGGGAGGTACTGGAAACACCATATATTTT. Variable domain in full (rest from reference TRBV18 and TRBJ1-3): NAGVMQNPRHLVRRRGQEARLRCSPMKGHSHVYWYRQLPEEGLKFMVYLQKENIIDESGMPKERFSAEFPKEGPSILRIQQVVRGDSAAYFCASSLGGTGNTIYFGEGSWLTVV.

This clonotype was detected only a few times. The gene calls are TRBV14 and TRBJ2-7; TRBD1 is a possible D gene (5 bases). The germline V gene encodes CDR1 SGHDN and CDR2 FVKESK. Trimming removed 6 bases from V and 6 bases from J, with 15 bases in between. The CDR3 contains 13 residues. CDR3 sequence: CASSPLPQGEQYF. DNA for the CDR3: TGTGCCAGCAGTCCCCTACCCCAGGGCGAGCAGTACTTC.

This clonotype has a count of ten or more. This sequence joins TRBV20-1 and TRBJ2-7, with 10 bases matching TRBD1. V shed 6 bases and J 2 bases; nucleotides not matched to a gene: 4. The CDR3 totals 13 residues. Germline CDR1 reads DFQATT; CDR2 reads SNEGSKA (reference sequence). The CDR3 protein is CSARDRGPYEQYF. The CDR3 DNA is TGCAGTGCGCGGGACAGGGGACCCTACGAGCAGTACTTC.

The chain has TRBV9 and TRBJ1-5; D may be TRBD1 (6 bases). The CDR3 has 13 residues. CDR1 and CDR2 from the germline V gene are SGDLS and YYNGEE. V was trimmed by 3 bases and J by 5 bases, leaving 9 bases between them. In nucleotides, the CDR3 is TGTGCCAGCAGCGAGGACAGCGATCAGCCCCAGCATTTT. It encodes CASSEDSDQPQHF.

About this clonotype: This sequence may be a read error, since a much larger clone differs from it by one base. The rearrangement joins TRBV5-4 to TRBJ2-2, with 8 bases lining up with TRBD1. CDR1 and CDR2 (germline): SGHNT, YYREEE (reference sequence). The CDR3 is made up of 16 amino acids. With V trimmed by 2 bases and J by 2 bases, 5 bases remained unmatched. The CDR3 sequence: CASSLGRGPNTGELFF. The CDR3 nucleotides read TGTGCCAGCAGCTTAGGCAGGGGGCCTAACACCGGGGAGCTGTTTTTT.

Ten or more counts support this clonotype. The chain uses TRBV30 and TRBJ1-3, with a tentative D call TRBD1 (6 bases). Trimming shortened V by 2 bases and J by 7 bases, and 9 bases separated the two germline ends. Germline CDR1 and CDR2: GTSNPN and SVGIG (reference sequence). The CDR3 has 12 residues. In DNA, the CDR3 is TGTGCCTGGAGTCAGGGGATTAACACCATATATTTT. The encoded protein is CAWSQGINTIYF.

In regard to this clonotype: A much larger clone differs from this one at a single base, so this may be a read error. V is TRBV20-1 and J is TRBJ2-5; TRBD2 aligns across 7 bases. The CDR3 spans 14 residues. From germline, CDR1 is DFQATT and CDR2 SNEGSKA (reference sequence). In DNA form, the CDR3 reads TGCAGTGCTAGACCTAGCGGCTCCCAAGCGACCCAGTACTTC. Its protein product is CSARPSGSQATQYF.

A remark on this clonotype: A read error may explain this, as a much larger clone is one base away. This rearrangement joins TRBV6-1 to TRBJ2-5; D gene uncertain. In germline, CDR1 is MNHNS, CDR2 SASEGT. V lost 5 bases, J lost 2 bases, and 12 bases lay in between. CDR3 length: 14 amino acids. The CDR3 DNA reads TGTGCCAGCAGTCAATCACTTTGGCAAGAGACCCAGTACTTC. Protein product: CASSQSLWQETQYF.

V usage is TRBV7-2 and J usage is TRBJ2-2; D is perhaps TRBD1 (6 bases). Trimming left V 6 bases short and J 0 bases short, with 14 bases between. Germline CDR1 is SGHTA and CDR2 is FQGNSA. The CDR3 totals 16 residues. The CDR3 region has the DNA TGTGCCAGCAGTTCACCGGGACACACGAACACCGGGGAGCTGTTTTTT. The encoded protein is CASSSPGHTNTGELFF.

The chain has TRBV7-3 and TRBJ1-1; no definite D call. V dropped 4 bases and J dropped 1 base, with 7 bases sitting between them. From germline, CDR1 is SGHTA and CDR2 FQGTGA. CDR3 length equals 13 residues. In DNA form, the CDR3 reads TGTGCCAGCAGCTGGGAAGCGAACACTGAAGCTTTCTTT. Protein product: CASSWEANTEAFF.

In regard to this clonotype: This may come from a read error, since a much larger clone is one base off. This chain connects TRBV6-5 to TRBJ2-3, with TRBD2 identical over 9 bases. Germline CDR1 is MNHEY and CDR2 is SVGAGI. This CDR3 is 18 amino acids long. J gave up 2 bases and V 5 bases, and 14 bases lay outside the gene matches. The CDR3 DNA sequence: TGTGCCAGCAGTGAGGGGGCCGGACTAGCGAGAGACACAGATACGCAGTATTTT. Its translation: CASSEGAGLARDTDTQYF.

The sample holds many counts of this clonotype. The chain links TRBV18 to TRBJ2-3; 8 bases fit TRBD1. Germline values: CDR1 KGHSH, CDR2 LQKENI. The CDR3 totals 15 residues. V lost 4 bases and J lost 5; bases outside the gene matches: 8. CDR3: CASSLGQGKGDTQYF. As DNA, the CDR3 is TGTGCCAGCTCACTCGGACAGGGTAAGGGAGATACGCAGTATTTT.

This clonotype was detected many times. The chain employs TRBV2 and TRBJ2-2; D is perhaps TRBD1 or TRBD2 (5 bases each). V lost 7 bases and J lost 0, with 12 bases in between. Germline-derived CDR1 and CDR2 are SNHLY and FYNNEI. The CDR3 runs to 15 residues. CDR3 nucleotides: TGTGCCAGCAATTCCGAGGGACCGAACACCGGGGAGCTGTTTTTT. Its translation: CASNSEGPNTGELFF.

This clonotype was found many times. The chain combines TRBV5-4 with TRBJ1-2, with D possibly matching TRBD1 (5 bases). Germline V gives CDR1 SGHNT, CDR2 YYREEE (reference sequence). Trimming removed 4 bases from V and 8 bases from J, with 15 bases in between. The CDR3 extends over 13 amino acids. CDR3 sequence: CASSPGQAGGYTF. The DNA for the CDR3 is TGTGCCAGCAGCCCGGGGCAGGCCGGCGGCTACACCTTC.

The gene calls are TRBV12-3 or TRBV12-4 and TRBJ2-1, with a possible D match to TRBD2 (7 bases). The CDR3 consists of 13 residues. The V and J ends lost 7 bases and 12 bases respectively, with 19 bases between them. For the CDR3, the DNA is TGTGCCAGCACCGGGACTACGCCACAGGGGCAGTTCTTC. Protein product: CASTGTTPQGQFF.

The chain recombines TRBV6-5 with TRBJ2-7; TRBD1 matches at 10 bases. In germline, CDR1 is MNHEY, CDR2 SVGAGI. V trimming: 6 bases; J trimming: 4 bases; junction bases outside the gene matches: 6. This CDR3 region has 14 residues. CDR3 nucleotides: TGTGCCAGCAGCCTCGGGACAGGGGCTTACGAGCAGTACTTC. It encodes CASSLGTGAYEQYF.